The sample holds many counts of the clone carrying this TCR beta chain. The germline V gene has CDR1 DFQATT and CDR2 SNEGSKA (reference sequence). The CDR3 runs to 14 residues. Trimming cost V 1 base and J 4 bases; bases outside gene matches: 5. MiXCR was run by TCRdb on the 5' RACE reads, yielding one entry per CDR3 protein. The sample contains hundreds of thousands of distinct CDR3 sequences, roughly 8.6% of which appear only once. This sample stems from a study of identical twins. These same data were also listed under a study on yellow fever vaccine responses in identical twins.

The sequence came from a woman aged 18-29 years in good health. The specimen was memory (CD45RO+) T cells sorted from blood. The J gene is TRBJ2-7, the V gene TRBV20-1; TRBD2 matches 9 bases. The CDR3 loop is CSARVLAGGYEQYF. CDR3 nucleotide sequence: TGCAGTGCTAGAGTCCTGGCGGGAGGGTACGAGCAGTACTTC.